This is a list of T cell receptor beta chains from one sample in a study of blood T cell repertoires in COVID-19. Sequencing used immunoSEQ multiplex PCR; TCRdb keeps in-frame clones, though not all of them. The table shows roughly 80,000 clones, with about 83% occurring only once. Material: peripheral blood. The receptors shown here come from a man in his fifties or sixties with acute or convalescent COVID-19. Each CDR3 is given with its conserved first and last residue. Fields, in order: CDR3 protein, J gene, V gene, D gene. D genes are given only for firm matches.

CDR3: CASSVQGGAGNEQFF; J: TRBJ2-1; V: TRBV9; D: -
CDR3: CASSYLRGGDEQFF; J: TRBJ2-1; V: TRBV6-2/TRBV6-3; D: TRBD2
CDR3: CAWTADMRLGANVLTF; J: TRBJ2-6; V: TRBV30; D: -
CDR3: CASSPDSFYGYTF; J: TRBJ1-2; V: TRBV18; D: -
CDR3: CATQGSLSNQPQHF; J: TRBJ1-5; V: TRBV25-1; D: -
CDR3: CASSFRTAGTRNEQFF; J: TRBJ2-1; V: TRBV19; D: TRBD2
CDR3: CASSLSSGYEQYF; J: TRBJ2-7; V: TRBV27; D: -
CDR3: CASTRDREFAQPQHF; J: TRBJ1-5; V: TRBV6-5; D: TRBD1
CDR3: CASSIDVGQGAWNGYTF; J: TRBJ1-2; V: TRBV19; D: TRBD1
CDR3: CSVEETDTQYF; J: TRBJ2-3; V: TRBV29-1; D: -
CDR3: CASSFASASTDTQYF; J: TRBJ2-3; V: TRBV5-1; D: -
CDR3: CASSINSPDYGYTF; J: TRBJ1-2; V: TRBV19; D: -
CDR3: CASSSLRGRQVDTQYF; J: TRBJ2-3; V: TRBV11-2; D: TRBD2
CDR3: CASSLQVGQNEQFF; J: TRBJ2-1; V: TRBV28; D: TRBD1
CDR3: CASSATDHEQFF; J: TRBJ2-1; V: TRBV28; D: -
CDR3: CASSSGLAGGDTQYF; J: TRBJ2-3; V: TRBV7-8; D: TRBD2
CDR3: CASSLAGQTNQPQHF; J: TRBJ1-5; V: TRBV5-1; D: -
CDR3: CASSILLGRYSNQPQHF; J: TRBJ1-5; V: TRBV19; D: -
CDR3: CSASSGRPGTDTQYF; J: TRBJ2-3; V: TRBV20-1; D: TRBD2
CDR3: CASSLGTGGEKLFF; J: TRBJ1-4; V: TRBV5-6; D: -
CDR3: CAASRQPNTGELFF; J: TRBJ2-2; V: TRBV6-5; D: -
CDR3: CAWSGRLGFTDTQYF; J: TRBJ2-3; V: TRBV30; D: -
CDR3: CASSIGRQPQHF; J: TRBJ1-5; V: TRBV19; D: -
CDR3: CASSQGQGFDTQYF; J: TRBJ2-3; V: TRBV3-1/TRBV3-2; D: TRBD1
CDR3: CASSLPTVGVNTGELFF; J: TRBJ2-2; V: TRBV28; D: -
CDR3: CASSYSGQGYNEQFF; J: TRBJ2-1; V: TRBV6-5; D: TRBD1
CDR3: CATSDGASGSEETQYF; J: TRBJ2-5; V: TRBV24-1; D: TRBD2
CDR3: CSASSGTGRHQPQHF; J: TRBJ1-5; V: TRBV20-1; D: TRBD1
CDR3: CASTTLDRASYNSPLHF; J: TRBJ1-6; V: TRBV6-4; D: TRBD1
CDR3: CATSTRQGRNSPLHF; J: TRBJ1-6; V: TRBV15; D: TRBD1
CDR3: CATSDFKGVSYNEQFF; J: TRBJ2-1; V: TRBV24-1; D: -
CDR3: CASSPPPDRAPFSYEQYF; J: TRBJ2-7; V: TRBV11-3; D: TRBD1
CDR3: CASSLVRGGHNEQFF; J: TRBJ2-1; V: TRBV7-9; D: -
CDR3: CASSVGSGNEQFF; J: TRBJ2-1; V: TRBV9; D: -
CDR3: CATSASGGVDGYTF; J: TRBJ1-2; V: TRBV24-1; D: TRBD1
CDR3: CASSPPGHANQPQHF; J: TRBJ1-5; V: TRBV18; D: -
CDR3: CASSPGQGRRTYTF; J: TRBJ1-2; V: TRBV18; D: TRBD1
CDR3: CASSVGLRDSGYTF; J: TRBJ1-2; V: TRBV9; D: -
CDR3: CASLWTGGVSAFF; J: TRBJ1-1; V: TRBV2; D: TRBD1
CDR3: CASSVAGGRSTNEKLFF; J: TRBJ1-4; V: TRBV9; D: -
CDR3: CASSFPDRGTEAFF; J: TRBJ1-1; V: TRBV7-8; D: TRBD1
CDR3: CASSTRGGAVTDTQYF; J: TRBJ2-3; V: TRBV7-2; D: TRBD2